This T cell receptor (beta chain) was identified in a study of cytomegalovirus exposure and HLA in healthy donors (dated by TCRdb to the late 2010s). Broadly, across the study: According to an earlier analysis of around 600 of the donors, about 179 million T cells yielded 90 million to 130 million unique TCR beta sequences and roughly 280 Gb of sequence data. An early release covering 550 to 650 HLA-typed donors comprised approximately 290 gigabases of sequencing data and approximately 80 million unique TCR sequences. Among the roughly 390 genotyped donors, roughly 80% belonged to the genetic ancestry cluster associated with self-reported Caucasian donors. The study aimed to test whether cataloging public T cell receptors could reveal signatures of past pathogen exposure. Using immunosequencing, the study profiled T cell repertoires from 500 to 800 subjects and related those repertoires to cytomegalovirus serostatus. A separate validation cohort of roughly 110 different subjects was used in addition to the roughly 670-subject first cohort. High-throughput TCR immunosequencing, statistical association of individual TCRs with disease status, and machine learning were combined to predict cytomegalovirus infection status. In a later analysis, previously published TCR beta repertoires from 500 to 750 donors were re-analyzed and high-resolution HLA genotyping was added so that TCR occurrence patterns could be studied. Rather than drawing on any new phenotypic data, the later analysis identified candidate immune exposures from TCR beta sequences and the way those sequences occurred across donors. In an earlier analysis of 587 of the donors, high-throughput TCR beta sequencing was used to judge whether each TCR beta V gene segment behaved as functional or pseudogenic. Alongside the repertoire data, information on donor age, sex, ethnicity and CMV serostatus was compiled. In a later genetic analysis, genome-wide SNP genotypes for about 60% of the 666 donors were used, and that subset was treated as a discovery cohort. Every discovery cohort repertoire had been produced on one sequencing platform. HLA typing included class I and class II loci at four-digit resolution. The number of donors typed differed by locus, with roughly 620-630 for A, B, C, DRB1 and DQB1, roughly 520 for DQA1, approximately 580 for DPA1, and roughly 450 for DPB1. Five DR-DQ haplotypes were treated as single units for association and clustering because of strong linkage in the cohort. Among roughly 370 genotyped donors of the cohort, an average of around 240,000 unique TCR beta nucleotide sequences were sequenced per donor, roughly a sixth of them non-productive.

Spanning cysteine to phenylalanine, the CDR3 consists of 15 amino acids. Only the CDR3 DNA stays, 45 bases, in frame from base 1. The trim is 2 bases for V and 1 base for J, with a gap of 11 bases between the germline ends. Reading the germline V gene gives CDR1 SGHTA and CDR2 FQGNSA. Regarding this clone: The target of this receptor is not known. Qualities for individual bases were not recorded, and no much larger clone is one base off.

The cohort consisted of approximately 690 healthy bone marrow donors. All cohort members were sampled while nominally healthy, although unrecorded immune exposures were likely present. The donor tested CMV seronegative, placing the donor among the 300 to 400 seronegative members of the cohort. Each donor provided a peripheral blood sample, and peripheral blood mononuclear cells were used for TCR beta sequencing. The Qiagen DNeasy Blood Extraction Kit was used to extract genomic DNA from the blood cell samples. The library was made by the immunoSEQ multiplex PCR assay. A mixture of 60 forward primers for TCR Vbeta segments and 13 reverse primers for TCR Jbeta segments was used in the multiplex PCR. Amplification of the CDR3 region of rearranged TCR beta genes was performed with a multiplex PCR assay on genomic DNA. On the Illumina HiSeq System, the amplified TCR beta libraries were sequenced as 87-base-pair reads. The paper's data handling went like this. In a later analysis, about 80 million unique TCR beta chains were counted across the 666 repertoires, and some 10 million of these chains were shared by at least two donors. Raw reads were error-corrected and collapsed into unique sequences by a nearest-neighbor algorithm in which closely related sequences were merged to remove PCR and sequencing errors. V, D and J gene segments were assigned by aligning CDR3 sequences to IMGT reference sequences. For a sequence to be retained, a match of at least six nucleotides was required to both a V gene segment and a J gene segment. Rearrangements were classified as productive when the CDR3 lacked stop codons and remained in frame with V and J, and all other rearrangements were classified as non-productive. Following IMGT convention, CDR3 was defined as the stretch from the second conserved V-encoded cysteine to the conserved J-encoded phenylalanine. The earlier analysis of about 500 of the donors excluded sequences that lacked an unambiguous match to a single V gene segment. In an earlier analysis of several hundred of the donors, a V segment was called functional when productive rearrangements were above 56.7%, and segregating when the standard deviation between donors exceeded 5%. A statistical classification framework was developed to diagnose cytomegalovirus status using the catalog of TCR beta chain sequences. In a later analysis, V and J genes were assigned by comparing TCR nucleotide sequences against IMGT/GENE-DB human TR gene sequences. The TCRdist pipeline was used in a later analysis to assign CDR3 sequences and most-parsimonious VDJ recombination scenarios. In a later analysis, each TCR beta chain was defined by its CDR3 amino acid sequence together with its V-gene family, and reads without a unique V-gene family were excluded. In a later analysis, several hundred highly shared, low-generation-probability nucleotide sequences were removed to address suspected cross-contamination and a sequencing artifact. In a later analysis, a clonal expansion index was calculated for each public chain from normalized within-repertoire ranks of inferred template counts. A later analysis computed generation probabilities with a VDJ recombination model fitted to out-of-frame rearrangements, and checked the results against IGoR. A later analysis scored TCR-TCR, TCR-HLA and TCR-CMV co-occurrence with hypergeometric tests, applying a repertoire-size bias correction to TCR pairs. To estimate false discovery rates, a later analysis permuted the HLA or CMV assignments 20 times. In a later analysis, co-occurring TCRs were grouped using DBSCAN, with TCRdist sequence similarity added in when clustering inside HLA-allele-positive subsets. Repertoires with fewer than 30,000 or more than 120,000 public chains were left out of co-occurrence clustering, as were a handful of repertoires with anomalous nucleotide sharing. TCRdb re-hosts the immuneACCESS table, in-frame sequences only. Its copies lack some clones; in the studies checked, an unresolved V gene accounts for under half of them, and the cause for the rest is not known. Clone size and V and J calls were adopted from that table, with D and trimming inferred from the DNA. The table for this sample lists 150,000 to 200,000 clones; 75% to 85% of them were counted only once. 1.6% of the sample rests with the top ten.

Study-level results and caveats: The authors suggested that the approach could potentially be extended to other disease states and immunological phenotypes. The study listed 150 to 200 TCR beta chains as associated with cytomegalovirus. The 87-base-pair reads could not distinguish some IMGT-functional V segments, including TRBV6-2 and TRBV6-3, so those segments were excluded. Only TCR beta chains were sequenced in this cohort, and the absence of alpha or paired-chain data limited detectable features. Sequencing depth was assumed to be roughly uniform across donors in the presence/absence analyses, though that assumption may not hold. In a later analysis, TCR association rates were found to vary across HLA loci, with the most associated TCRs seen for DRB1 alleles and the fewest for HLA-C alleles. A further reported finding was that TCR beta sequences accurately predicted the HLA-A and HLA-B alleles for most subjects in the first cohort. V-gene and J-gene trimming of TCR beta chains was associated with a missense DCLRE1C variant in a later genetic analysis, and the association was replicated in an independent cohort. When HLA alleles, especially DR and DQ, strongly co-occurred, attributing TCR associations to individual alleles was difficult. CMV serostatus was the only immune exposure information available for the cohort. A group of highly shared sequence variants was considered likely to be a technical artifact of the sequencing pipeline. A later analysis reported that several top co-occurrence clusters appeared linked to parvovirus B19, influenza, CMV and Epstein-Barr virus. A later analysis found that HLA-associated TCR beta chains were more clonally expanded and had lower generation probabilities than equally common non-associated chains. Because HLA typing was unavailable for some donors at each locus, only the typed subset was used in association tests. Linkage disequilibrium might explain the correlated functional status among segregating V segments, but an unknown experimental factor could not be ruled out. In an earlier analysis of some 540 of the donors, most TCR beta V segments appeared in productive rearrangements about 87% or about 30% of the time, broadly matching IMGT annotations. In vitro tests confirmed that a few of the cytomegalovirus-associated TCR beta chains recognize cytomegalovirus antigens. The classifier was reported to diagnose cytomegalovirus status with high specificity and sensitivity in both the original cohort and the validation cohort. In a later genetic analysis, fewer N-insertions in productive TCRs were reported among donors in an Asian-associated ancestry cluster than the roughly 700-donor mean. Across donors, most TCR sequences were observed very rarely, whereas some public TCRs were present in many individuals. In a later analysis, 16,951 TCR beta sequences were associated with specific HLA alleles at a false discovery rate of 0.05. A later analysis found that most CMV-associated TCR beta chains appeared HLA-restricted, with HLA associations seemingly driven largely by CMV exposure. Because counts were too low, around 18 rarely observed V segments, including chromosome 9 orphons, were left out of the earlier analysis of roughly 600 of the donors.

This clonotype was sampled from a woman in her fifties or sixties in good health and CMV-seronegative. The rearranged segments are TRBV7-2 and TRBJ1-1, with the D gene uncertain. Sequenced: PBMCs. The CDR3 protein is CASSLSRSTNTEAFF. Read as DNA, the sequence is TGTGCCAGCAGCTTATCCCGGAGTACGAACACTGAAGCTTTCTTT.